This entry lists 8 T cell receptor beta chains sequenced from one sample in a study of cytomegalovirus exposure and HLA in healthy donors. With 60 Vbeta and 13 Jbeta primers, the PCR was carried out. Data came from immunoSEQ multiplex PCR; TCRdb stores just in-frame clones and leaves some out. The sample lists approximately 160,000 clones, roughly 85% occurring once. What was sequenced was PBMCs. The source is a male donor in good health and CMV-seronegative.

V gene TRBV9 combines with J gene TRBJ2-1, with D hard to call. The germline V gene has CDR1 SGDLS and CDR2 YYNGEE. This CDR3 region has 15 residues. The V and J ends lost 3 bases and 0 bases respectively, with 10 bases between them. In DNA, the CDR3 is TGTGCCAGCAGCGCAGGAAAGAGCTCCTACAATGAGCAGTTCTTC. It is translated as CASSAGKSSYNEQFF.

The V call is TRBV30, the J call TRBJ1-3; tentatively, D is TRBD1 (5 bases). Germline CDR1 reads GTSNPN; CDR2 reads SVGIG (reference sequence). V lost 7 bases, J lost 0 bases, and 13 bases lay in between. The CDR3 runs 14 residues. The CDR3: CASAGTISGNTIYF. The CDR3 bases are TGTGCCTCCGCCGGGACTATCTCTGGAAACACCATATATTTT.

In regard to this clone: One end of the junction fails to match germline, which may point to a read error. Other DNA variants within this sample encode the same CDR3. This chain uses TRBV7-9 with TRBJ2-7, with TRBD2 as a possible D gene (6 bases). Germline V lookup: CDR1 SEHNR, CDR2 FQNEAQ (reference sequence). CDR3 length equals 14 residues. The CDR3 sequence: CASSLAAVSYEQYF. CDR3 DNA: TGCGCCAGCAGCTTAGCGGCAGTCTCCTACGAGCAGTACTTC.

The rearrangement joins TRBV5-5 to TRBJ2-7; possible D gene TRBD2, 5 bases. Trimming cost V 1 base and J 1 base, with 9 bases left between them. From germline, CDR1 is SGHKS and CDR2 YYEKEE (reference sequence). The CDR3 consists of 14 residues. The CDR3 protein is CASSLFPGSYEQYF. The CDR3 nucleotides are TGTGCCAGCAGCTTGTTTCCGGGGTCCTACGAGCAGTACTTC.

V and J are TRBV7-2 and TRBJ2-7; D remains unclear. Germline CDR1 and CDR2: SGHTA and FQGNSA. Trimming pared 6 bases from V and 2 bases from J, leaving 14 bases between. This CDR3 has 14 amino acids. The CDR3 bases are TGTGCCAGCAGGTCGGTGGGCAGTACCTACGAGCAGTACTTC. This codes for CASRSVGSTYEQYF.

This chain uses TRBV30 with TRBJ2-1; D is possibly TRBD2 (5 bases). CDR1 and CDR2 from the germline V gene are GTSNPN and SVGIG (reference sequence). CDR3 length: 13 amino acids. V was cut by 5 bases and J by 0 bases, with 8 bases left in between. Here the CDR3 reads CAWGLSSYNEQFF. CDR3 nucleotide sequence: TGTGCCTGGGGACTCAGCTCCTACAATGAGCAGTTCTTC.

This clone was observed a handful of times. V and J are TRBV2 and TRBJ2-7; TRBD2 matches 7 bases. CDR3 size: 14 residues. Trimming took 4 bases from V and 4 from J; bases not matched to a gene: 7. Germline V gene data show CDR1 as SNHLY and CDR2 as FYNNEI. CDR3 in DNA: TGTGCCAGCAGTGGGCGGGAGAGGGGATACGAGCAGTACTTC. This codes for CASSGRERGYEQYF.

The gene calls are TRBV10-3 and TRBJ1-4; 8 bases are shared with TRBD1. The V segment lost 2 bases and the J segment 4 bases; nucleotides outside the gene matches: 3. The CDR3 spans 15 residues. Germline loops: CDR1 ENHRY, CDR2 SYGVKD. DNA of the CDR3: TGTGCCATCAGTGAGGGACAGGGACTTAATGAAAAACTGTTTTTT. Translation gives CAISEGQGLNEKLFF.